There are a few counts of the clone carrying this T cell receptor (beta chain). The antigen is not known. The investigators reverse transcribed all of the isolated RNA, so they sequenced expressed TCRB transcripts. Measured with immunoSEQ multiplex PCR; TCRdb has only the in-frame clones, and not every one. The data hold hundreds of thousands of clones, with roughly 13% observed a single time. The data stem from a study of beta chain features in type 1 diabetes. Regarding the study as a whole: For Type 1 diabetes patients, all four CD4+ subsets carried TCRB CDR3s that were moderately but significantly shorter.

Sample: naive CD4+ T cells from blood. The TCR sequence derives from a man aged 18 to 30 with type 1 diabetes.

The CDR3 spells CAISEKTGATGELFF. The CDR3 nucleotides read TGTGCCATCAGTGAGAAGACAGGGGCCACCGGGGAGCTGTTTTTT. The genes are TRBV10-3 and TRBJ2-2; the match to TRBD1 covers 8 bases. V lost 2 bases to trimming and J lost 4 bases; unmatched junction nucleotides: 3. The V gene's germline CDR1 is ENHRY and CDR2 SYGVKD. This CDR3 is 15 amino acids long.